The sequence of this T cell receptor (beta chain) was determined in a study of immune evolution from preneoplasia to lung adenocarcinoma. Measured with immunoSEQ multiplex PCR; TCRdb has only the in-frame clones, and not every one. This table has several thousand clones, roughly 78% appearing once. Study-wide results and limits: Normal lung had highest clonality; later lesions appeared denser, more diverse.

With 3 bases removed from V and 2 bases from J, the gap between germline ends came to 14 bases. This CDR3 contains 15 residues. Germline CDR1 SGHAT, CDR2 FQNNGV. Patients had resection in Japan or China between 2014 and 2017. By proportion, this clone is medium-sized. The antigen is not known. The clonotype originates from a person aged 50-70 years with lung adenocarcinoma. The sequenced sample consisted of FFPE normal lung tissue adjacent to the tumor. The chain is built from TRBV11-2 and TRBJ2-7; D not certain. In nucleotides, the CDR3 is TGTGCCAGCAGCTTCCATGGTAGCTCGACCTACGAGCAGTACTTC. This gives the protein CASSFHGSSTYEQYF.